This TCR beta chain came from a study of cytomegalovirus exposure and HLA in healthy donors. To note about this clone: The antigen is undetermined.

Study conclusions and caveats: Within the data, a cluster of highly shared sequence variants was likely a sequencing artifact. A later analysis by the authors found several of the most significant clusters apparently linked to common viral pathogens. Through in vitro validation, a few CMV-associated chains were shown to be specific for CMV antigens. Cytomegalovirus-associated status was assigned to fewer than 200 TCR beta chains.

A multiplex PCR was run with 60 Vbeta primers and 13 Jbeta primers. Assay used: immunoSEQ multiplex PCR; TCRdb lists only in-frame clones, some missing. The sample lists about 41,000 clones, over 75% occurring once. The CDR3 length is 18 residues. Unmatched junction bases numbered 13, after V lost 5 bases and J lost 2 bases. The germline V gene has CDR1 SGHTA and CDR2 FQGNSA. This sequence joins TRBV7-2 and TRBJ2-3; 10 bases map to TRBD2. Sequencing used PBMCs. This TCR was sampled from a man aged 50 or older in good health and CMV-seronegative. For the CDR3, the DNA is TGTGCCAGCAGCCTCACTCGGGCTAGCGGGGGATTCACAGATACGCAGTATTTT. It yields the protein CASSLTRASGGFTDTQYF.